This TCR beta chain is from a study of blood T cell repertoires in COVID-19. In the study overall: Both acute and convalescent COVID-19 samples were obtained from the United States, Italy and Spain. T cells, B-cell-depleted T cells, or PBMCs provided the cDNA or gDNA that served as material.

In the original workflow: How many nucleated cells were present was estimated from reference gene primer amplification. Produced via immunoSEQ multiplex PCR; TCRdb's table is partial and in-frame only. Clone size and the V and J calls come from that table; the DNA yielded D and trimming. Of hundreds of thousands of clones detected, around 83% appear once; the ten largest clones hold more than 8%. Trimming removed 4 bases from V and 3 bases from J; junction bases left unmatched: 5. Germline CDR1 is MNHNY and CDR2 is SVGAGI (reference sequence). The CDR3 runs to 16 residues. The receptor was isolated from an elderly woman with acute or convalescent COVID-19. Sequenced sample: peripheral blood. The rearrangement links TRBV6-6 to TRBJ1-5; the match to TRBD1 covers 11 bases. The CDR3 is CASSSRGQGANQPQHF. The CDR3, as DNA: TGTGCCAGCAGTTCACGTGGACAGGGGGCCAATCAGCCCCAGCATTTT.